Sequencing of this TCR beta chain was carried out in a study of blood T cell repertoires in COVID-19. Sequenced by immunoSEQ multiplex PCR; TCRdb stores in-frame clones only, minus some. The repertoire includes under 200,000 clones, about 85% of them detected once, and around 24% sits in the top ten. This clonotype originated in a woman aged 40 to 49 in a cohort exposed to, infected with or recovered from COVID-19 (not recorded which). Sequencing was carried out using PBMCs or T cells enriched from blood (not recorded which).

CDR3 loop: CAISDRDLSSTDTQYF. The CDR3 DNA sequence: TGTGCCATCAGTGACCGGGACTTGTCTAGCACAGATACGCAGTATTTT. This rearrangement joins TRBV10-3 to TRBJ2-3; D might be TRBD2 (6 bases). In germline, CDR1 is ENHRY, CDR2 SYGVKD. There are 16 residues in the CDR3. Trimming removed 3 bases from V and 0 bases from J, with 13 bases in between.